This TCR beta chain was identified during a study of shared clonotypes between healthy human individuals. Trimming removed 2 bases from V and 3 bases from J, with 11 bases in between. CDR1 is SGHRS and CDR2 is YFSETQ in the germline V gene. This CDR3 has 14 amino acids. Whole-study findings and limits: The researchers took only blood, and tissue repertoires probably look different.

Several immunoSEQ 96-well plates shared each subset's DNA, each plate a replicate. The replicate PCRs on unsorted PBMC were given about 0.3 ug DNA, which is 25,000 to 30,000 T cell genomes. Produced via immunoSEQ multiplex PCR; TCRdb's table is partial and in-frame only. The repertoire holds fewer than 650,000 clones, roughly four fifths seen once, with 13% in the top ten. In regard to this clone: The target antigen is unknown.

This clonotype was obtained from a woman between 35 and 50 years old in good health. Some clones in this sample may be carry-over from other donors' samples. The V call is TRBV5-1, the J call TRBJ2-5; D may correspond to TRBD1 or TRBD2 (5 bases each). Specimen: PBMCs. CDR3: CASSFNGAKETQYF. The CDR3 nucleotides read TGCGCCAGCAGCTTCAACGGGGCCAAAGAGACCCAGTACTTC.